This is a list of T cell receptor beta chains from one sample in a study of cytomegalovirus exposure and HLA in healthy donors. Libraries were prepared by immunoSEQ multiplex PCR; TCRdb keeps only in-frame clonotypes and omits some of them. The data contain tens of thousands of clones, 67% of them singletons. The sequenced material came from PBMCs. The receptor set was obtained from a man in his thirties or forties in good health and CMV-seronegative. Both conserved end residues are part of each CDR3. Fields, in order: clone size, D gene, CDR3 length, V gene, J gene, CDR3 protein, CDR3 DNA. D genes are given only for firm matches. The size of a clone is reported for some rows only, either as once, few or many, or as a class for expanded clones.

clone_size: NA; d_call: NA; cdr3_length: 12; v_call: TRBV29-1; j_call: TRBJ2-5; cdr3_aa: CSVWRGQETQYF; cdr3_nt: TGCAGCGTTTGGCGGGGACAAGAGACCCAGTACTTC
clone_size: NA; d_call: TRBD1; cdr3_length: 18; v_call: TRBV5-1; j_call: TRBJ1-2; cdr3_aa: CASSLNPSDRGLPSGYTF; cdr3_nt: TGCGCCAGCAGCCTAAATCCATCGGACAGGGGGCTACCCAGTGGCTACACCTTC
clone_size: NA; d_call: NA; cdr3_length: 13; v_call: TRBV6-5; j_call: TRBJ1-2; cdr3_aa: CASRVHADYGYTF; cdr3_nt: TGTGCCAGCAGGGTCCACGCAGACTATGGCTACACCTTC
clone_size: NA; d_call: NA; cdr3_length: 15; v_call: TRBV9; j_call: TRBJ1-1; cdr3_aa: CASSVTGTSNTEAFF; cdr3_nt: TGTGCCAGCAGCGTAACCGGGACTTCGAACACTGAAGCTTTCTTT
clone_size: NA; d_call: NA; cdr3_length: 13; v_call: TRBV5-5; j_call: TRBJ2-7; cdr3_aa: CASSLGAGFEQYF; cdr3_nt: TGTGCCAGCAGCTTGGGGGCAGGGTTCGAGCAGTACTTC
clone_size: NA; d_call: TRBD2; cdr3_length: 16; v_call: TRBV27; j_call: TRBJ2-1; cdr3_aa: CASSLDASGSSNEQFF; cdr3_nt: TGTGCCAGCAGTTTAGATGCTAGCGGTTCGTCCAATGAGCAGTTCTTC
clone_size: few; d_call: NA; cdr3_length: 14; v_call: TRBV19; j_call: TRBJ2-7; cdr3_aa: CASLDRPGVGEQYF; cdr3_nt: TGTGCCAGTCTGGACCGCCCCGGGGTTGGCGAGCAGTACTTC
clone_size: NA; d_call: NA; cdr3_length: 13; v_call: TRBV28; j_call: TRBJ1-5; cdr3_aa: CASSLAGNQPQHF; cdr3_nt: TGTGCCAGCAGCTTGGCGGGGAATCAGCCCCAGCATTTT
clone_size: NA; d_call: NA; cdr3_length: 18; v_call: TRBV5-5; j_call: TRBJ2-6; cdr3_aa: CASSPSPYPSSGANVLTF; cdr3_nt: TGTGCCAGCAGCCCGAGTCCCTATCCCTCTAGTGGGGCCAACGTCCTGACTTTC
clone_size: NA; d_call: TRBD1; cdr3_length: 13; v_call: TRBV29-1; j_call: TRBJ1-4; cdr3_aa: CSVAQGAAGKLFF; cdr3_nt: TGCAGCGTTGCGCAGGGGGCAGCGGGAAAACTGTTTTTT
clone_size: NA; d_call: NA; cdr3_length: 15; v_call: TRBV15; j_call: TRBJ2-1; cdr3_aa: CATSNIRGGDNEQFF; cdr3_nt: TGTGCCACCAGCAACATAAGGGGGGGTGACAATGAGCAGTTCTTC
clone_size: NA; d_call: TRBD2; cdr3_length: 15; v_call: TRBV7-2; j_call: TRBJ2-7; cdr3_aa: CASSPQGLVSSKQYF; cdr3_nt: TGTGCCAGCAGCCCCCAGGGACTAGTGAGCTCCAAGCAGTACTTC
clone_size: NA; d_call: NA; cdr3_length: 15; v_call: TRBV4-3; j_call: TRBJ2-2; cdr3_aa: CASSTGIVDTGELFF; cdr3_nt: TGCGCCAGCAGCACGGGGATTGTGGACACCGGGGAGCTGTTTTTT
clone_size: NA; d_call: TRBD2; cdr3_length: 16; v_call: TRBV7-6; j_call: TRBJ2-5; cdr3_aa: CASRPQPAGDQETQYF; cdr3_nt: TGTGCCAGCAGACCCCAGCCAGCGGGGGACCAAGAGACCCAGTACTTC
clone_size: NA; d_call: NA; cdr3_length: 15; v_call: TRBV7-9; j_call: TRBJ1-4; cdr3_aa: CASPNWRFLNEKLFF; cdr3_nt: TGTGCCAGCCCCAATTGGAGGTTTTTAAATGAAAAACTGTTTTTT
clone_size: NA; d_call: NA; cdr3_length: 16; v_call: TRBV6-5; j_call: TRBJ1-2; cdr3_aa: CASSYHDSRSSYGYTF; cdr3_nt: TGTGCCAGCAGTTACCACGACAGTCGTTCAAGTTATGGCTACACCTTC
clone_size: NA; d_call: NA; cdr3_length: 16; v_call: TRBV27; j_call: TRBJ2-4; cdr3_aa: CASSSNQGRAKNIQYF; cdr3_nt: TGTGCCAGCAGTTCTAATCAGGGTAGGGCCAAAAACATTCAGTACTTC
clone_size: NA; d_call: NA; cdr3_length: 15; v_call: TRBV7-7; j_call: TRBJ2-1; cdr3_aa: CASSLEPGLYNEQFF; cdr3_nt: TGTGCCAGCAGCTTAGAGCCCGGGTTATACAATGAGCAGTTCTTC
clone_size: NA; d_call: NA; cdr3_length: 13; v_call: TRBV29-1; j_call: TRBJ1-2; cdr3_aa: CSVERGEGYGYTF; cdr3_nt: TGCAGCGTTGAGAGAGGGGAGGGGTATGGCTACACCTTC
clone_size: NA; d_call: TRBD2; cdr3_length: 16; v_call: TRBV5-1; j_call: TRBJ2-5; cdr3_aa: CASSGRTSGREETQYF; cdr3_nt: TGCGCCAGCAGCGGGAGGACTAGCGGGAGAGAGGAGACCCAGTACTTC
clone_size: NA; d_call: NA; cdr3_length: 17; v_call: TRBV30; j_call: TRBJ1-4; cdr3_aa: CAWSEGELGNFNEKLFF; cdr3_nt: TGTGCCTGGAGTGAGGGGGAGCTGGGGAACTTTAATGAAAAACTGTTTTTT
clone_size: few; d_call: NA; cdr3_length: 14; v_call: TRBV7-6; j_call: TRBJ1-3; cdr3_aa: CASSLDSRTRTIYF; cdr3_nt: TGTGCCAGCAGCTTAGACTCCCGAACTAGGACCATATATTTT
clone_size: NA; d_call: NA; cdr3_length: 15; v_call: TRBV7-6; j_call: TRBJ2-7; cdr3_aa: CASSQPTTGTGEQYF; cdr3_nt: TGTGCCAGCAGCCAACCTACTACAGGGACCGGCGAGCAGTACTTC
clone_size: NA; d_call: NA; cdr3_length: 18; v_call: TRBV4-1; j_call: TRBJ1-1; cdr3_aa: CASSQLEYRYIMNTEAFF; cdr3_nt: TGCGCCAGCAGCCAACTGGAGTACAGGTATATCATGAACACTGAAGCTTTCTTT
clone_size: NA; d_call: NA; cdr3_length: 15; v_call: TRBV6-4; j_call: TRBJ1-1; cdr3_aa: CASRRLPTGNTEAFF; cdr3_nt: TGTGCCAGCAGACGACTCCCGACAGGGAACACTGAAGCTTTCTTT
clone_size: NA; d_call: TRBD2; cdr3_length: 15; v_call: TRBV7-6; j_call: TRBJ2-3; cdr3_aa: CASSILAGGTDTQYF; cdr3_nt: TGTGCCAGCAGCATACTAGCGGGGGGCACAGATACGCAGTATTTT
clone_size: NA; d_call: NA; cdr3_length: 14; v_call: TRBV10-3; j_call: TRBJ2-7; cdr3_aa: CAIGLTGWTYEQYF; cdr3_nt: TGTGCCATCGGCTTAACAGGGTGGACCTACGAGCAGTACTTC
clone_size: NA; d_call: NA; cdr3_length: 16; v_call: TRBV27; j_call: TRBJ2-1; cdr3_aa: CASSLQGQSSYNEQFF; cdr3_nt: TGTGCCAGCAGTTTACAGGGCCAAAGCTCCTACAATGAGCAGTTCTTC
clone_size: NA; d_call: NA; cdr3_length: 13; v_call: TRBV28; j_call: TRBJ1-1; cdr3_aa: CASSLPGYTEAFF; cdr3_nt: TGTGCCAGCAGTTTACCGGGGTACACTGAAGCTTTCTTT
clone_size: few; d_call: NA; cdr3_length: 13; v_call: TRBV5-1; j_call: TRBJ1-2; cdr3_aa: CASSLTNTGGYTF; cdr3_nt: TGCGCCAGCAGCTTGACAAACACCGGCGGATACACCTTC
clone_size: few; d_call: NA; cdr3_length: 14; v_call: TRBV27; j_call: TRBJ2-2; cdr3_aa: CASSLRGFTGELFF; cdr3_nt: TGTGCCAGCAGTTTAAGGGGATTCACCGGGGAGCTGTTTTTT
clone_size: few; d_call: NA; cdr3_length: 14; v_call: TRBV6-5; j_call: TRBJ1-1; cdr3_aa: CASSPSIENTEAFF; cdr3_nt: TGTGCCAGCAGCCCAAGTATAGAGAACACTGAAGCTTTCTTT
clone_size: NA; d_call: NA; cdr3_length: 13; v_call: TRBV25-1; j_call: TRBJ2-1; cdr3_aa: CASSGVGAKEQFF; cdr3_nt: TGTGCCAGCAGCGGAGTAGGGGCAAAGGAGCAGTTCTTC
clone_size: once; d_call: NA; cdr3_length: 13; v_call: TRBV11-2; j_call: TRBJ1-5; cdr3_aa: CASSLDLLQPQHF; cdr3_nt: TGTGCCAGCAGCTTAGATCTGTTACAGCCCCAGCATTTT
clone_size: NA; d_call: NA; cdr3_length: 15; v_call: TRBV7-8; j_call: TRBJ2-5; cdr3_aa: CASSGSTGTLGTQYF; cdr3_nt: TGTGCCAGCAGCGGATCTACAGGTACACTCGGGACCCAGTACTTC
clone_size: few; d_call: TRBD2; cdr3_length: 16; v_call: TRBV5-1; j_call: TRBJ2-2; cdr3_aa: CASSLLAGGNTGELFF; cdr3_nt: TGCGCCAGCAGCTTACTAGCGGGGGGGAACACCGGGGAGCTGTTTTTT
clone_size: NA; d_call: NA; cdr3_length: 16; v_call: TRBV9; j_call: TRBJ1-2; cdr3_aa: CASSGYQGVLSYGYPF; cdr3_nt: TGTGCCAGCAGCGGCTACCAGGGCGTCCTTTCCTATGGCTACCCCTTC
clone_size: NA; d_call: NA; cdr3_length: 18; v_call: TRBV2; j_call: TRBJ2-3; cdr3_aa: CASSEAMARLAATDTQYF; cdr3_nt: TGTGCCAGCAGTGAAGCGATGGCCAGGTTGGCAGCAACAGATACGCAGTATTTT
clone_size: NA; d_call: NA; cdr3_length: 12; v_call: TRBV6-1; j_call: TRBJ2-1; cdr3_aa: CASLVGRDEQFF; cdr3_nt: TGTGCCAGTTTAGTCGGCCGGGATGAGCAGTTCTTC
clone_size: NA; d_call: TRBD1; cdr3_length: 14; v_call: TRBV5-6; j_call: TRBJ1-1; cdr3_aa: CASSSQGSSREAFF; cdr3_nt: TGTGCCAGCAGCTCACAGGGGTCCTCACGTGAAGCTTTCTTT
clone_size: NA; d_call: TRBD2; cdr3_length: 14; v_call: TRBV28; j_call: TRBJ2-5; cdr3_aa: CASSLTGGGETQYF; cdr3_nt: TGTGCCAGCAGTTTAACGGGAGGAGGAGAGACCCAGTACTTC
clone_size: NA; d_call: NA; cdr3_length: 14; v_call: TRBV5-1; j_call: TRBJ2-2; cdr3_aa: CASSFWASTGELFF; cdr3_nt: TGCGCCAGCAGCTTTTGGGCATCCACCGGGGAGCTGTTTTTT
clone_size: NA; d_call: TRBD1; cdr3_length: 15; v_call: TRBV27; j_call: TRBJ2-7; cdr3_aa: CASSPIRDRAYEQYF; cdr3_nt: TGTGCCAGCAGTCCCATCCGGGACAGAGCCTACGAGCAGTACTTC
clone_size: few; d_call: NA; cdr3_length: 19; v_call: TRBV7-7; j_call: TRBJ1-2; cdr3_aa: CASSLAIYPWTETFYGYTF; cdr3_nt: TGTGCTAGCAGCTTAGCGATTTATCCCTGGACAGAAACTTTCTATGGCTACACCTTC
clone_size: NA; d_call: NA; cdr3_length: 10; v_call: TRBV20-1; j_call: TRBJ2-3; cdr3_aa: CSPLEDTQYF; cdr3_nt: TGCAGCCCCCTCGAGGATACGCAGTATTTT
clone_size: NA; d_call: TRBD1; cdr3_length: 14; v_call: TRBV5-1; j_call: TRBJ1-6; cdr3_aa: CASSMDRVNSPLHF; cdr3_nt: TGCGCCAGCAGCATGGACAGGGTCAATTCACCCCTCCACTTT
clone_size: NA; d_call: TRBD1; cdr3_length: 13; v_call: TRBV27; j_call: TRBJ1-1; cdr3_aa: CASRQGAGTEAFF; cdr3_nt: TGTGCCAGCAGACAGGGGGCGGGCACTGAAGCTTTCTTT
clone_size: once; d_call: NA; cdr3_length: 14; v_call: TRBV18; j_call: TRBJ2-7; cdr3_aa: CASSPRGVPYEQYF; cdr3_nt: TGTGCCAGCTCACCACGGGGAGTCCCCTACGAGCAGTACTTC
clone_size: NA; d_call: NA; cdr3_length: 13; v_call: TRBV7-8; j_call: TRBJ2-1; cdr3_aa: CASSLDEYNEQFF; cdr3_nt: TGTGCCAGCAGCTTAGACGAGTACAATGAGCAGTTCTTC
clone_size: NA; d_call: NA; cdr3_length: 13; v_call: TRBV27; j_call: TRBJ1-1; cdr3_aa: CASSLGGDTEAFF; cdr3_nt: TGTGCCAGCAGTTTGGGGGGAGACACTGAAGCTTTCTTT
clone_size: medium-sized; d_call: NA; cdr3_length: 11; v_call: TRBV7-2; j_call: TRBJ1-1; cdr3_aa: CASSIDTEAFF; cdr3_nt: TGTGCCAGCTCAATTGACACTGAAGCTTTCTTT
clone_size: NA; d_call: NA; cdr3_length: 12; v_call: TRBV6-6; j_call: TRBJ2-3; cdr3_aa: CASSPSSDTQYF; cdr3_nt: TGTGCCAGCAGCCCAAGCTCAGATACGCAGTATTTT
clone_size: NA; d_call: NA; cdr3_length: 16; v_call: TRBV6-6; j_call: TRBJ2-1; cdr3_aa: CASRASGARTYNEQFF; cdr3_nt: TGTGCCAGCAGGGCAAGCGGTGCCCGGACCTACAATGAGCAGTTCTTC
clone_size: NA; d_call: NA; cdr3_length: 15; v_call: TRBV7-3; j_call: TRBJ2-3; cdr3_aa: CASSSPKGGTDTQYF; cdr3_nt: TGTGCCAGCAGCTCGCCAAAGGGGGGCACAGATACGCAGTATTTT